The clone carrying this T cell receptor (beta chain) was recorded at least ten times. RNA served as the template for amplifying TCR beta CDR3 regions. The workflow started with a first-round RT-PCR run with HTBI primers and then moved on to a second-round multiplex PCR. TCRdb ran MiXCR on the multiplex PCR reads and lists one entry per CDR3 protein. The sample holds roughly 610,000 distinct CDR3 sequences, about 20% seen once. The data originate from a study of Graves' ophthalmopathy and Graves' hyperthyroidism. Certain patients were not enrolled. These were patients with other autoimmune diseases, uncontrolled infections, pregnancy or lactation. Trimming pared 8 bases from V and 5 bases from J, leaving 21 bases between. This CDR3 contains 15 residues. Germline values: CDR1 MNHNS, CDR2 SASEGT.

Sequencing was performed on peripheral blood. The rearrangement links TRBV6-1 to TRBJ1-2; D gene unclear. This clonotype originated in a woman aged 18-29 years with stable Graves' hyperthyroidism. Some clones in this sample may be carry-over from other donors' samples. The CDR3, as DNA: TGTGCCAGCGGCCCGATCAAGGGAATTAATTATGGCTACACCTTC. This codes for CASGPIKGINYGYTF.